The next 9 T cell receptor beta chains were all read from a single sample in a study of blood T cell repertoires in COVID-19. The method was immunoSEQ multiplex PCR; TCRdb's version includes in-frame clones alone and lacks a portion of them. The repertoire holds approximately 230,000 clones, 87% seen once, with roughly 3.1% in the top ten. The sample comprised peripheral blood. The receptors shown here come from a man between 18 and 35 years old with active or convalescent COVID-19.

As to this clone: Other DNA sequences in this specimen translate into the identical CDR3. The gene calls are TRBV29-1 and TRBJ2-7; D is unresolved. CDR1 and CDR2 from the germline V gene are SQVTM and ANQGSEA. The CDR3 consists of 10 residues. Trimming removed 4 bases at V and 3 bases at J, with 4 bases between. Written as DNA, the CDR3 is TGCAGCGTTGGGAGCTACGAGCAGTACTTC. It yields the protein CSVGSYEQYF.

The chain carries TRBV9 and TRBJ1-2; TRBD1 matches at 7 bases. This CDR3 has 14 residues. J gave up 4 bases and V 3 bases, and 6 bases lay outside the gene matches. The germline V gene encodes CDR1 SGDLS and CDR2 YYNGEE. This chain's CDR3 is CASSAMTGFYGYTF. As DNA, the CDR3 is TGTGCCAGCAGCGCCATGACAGGGTTCTATGGCTACACCTTC.

The chain couples TRBV5-4 to TRBJ2-7; the match to TRBD2 covers 10 bases. V dropped 4 bases and J dropped 3; count of bases not matched to a gene: 10. From germline, CDR1 is SGHNT and CDR2 YYREEE (reference sequence). The CDR3 runs 16 residues. This CDR3 reads CASSSLLAGENYEQYF. The CDR3 bases are TGTGCCAGCAGCAGCCTCCTAGCGGGGGAAAACTACGAGCAGTACTTC.

V gene TRBV12-3 or TRBV12-4 combines with J gene TRBJ2-4; 7 nucleotides align to TRBD2. This CDR3 comprises 13 residues. The V gene end was trimmed by 3 bases and the J gene end by 9 bases; junction bases not matched to a gene: 5. The CDR3 is CASSFRGGSIQYF. For the CDR3, the DNA is TGTGCCAGCAGTTTTCGCGGGGGTAGCATTCAGTACTTC.

Only one count was recorded for this clone. The V and J genes are TRBV5-1 and TRBJ2-7; perhaps TRBD2 as D (7 bases). This CDR3 comprises 14 residues. Germline V gene sequence: CDR1 SGHRS, CDR2 YFSETQ. The V gene lost 3 bases and the J gene lost 7 bases, with 17 bases spanning the gap. Here the CDR3 DNA reads TGCGCCAGCAGCTCCTCTTGGGGGGGCGCGGAGCAGTACTTC. Protein sequence: CASSSSWGGAEQYF.

The chain's CDR3 is CASSPDRGLNSPLHF. Here the CDR3 DNA reads TGTGCCAGCAGTCCGGACAGGGGGCTGAATTCACCCCTCCACTTT. The rearrangement links TRBV7-9 to TRBJ1-6; TRBD1 aligns across 11 bases. V gave up 6 bases and J gave up 7 bases; unmatched junction bases: 5. Germline CDR1 reads SEHNR; CDR2 reads FQNEAQ (reference sequence). There are 15 residues in the CDR3. Full variable domain (missing parts from reference TRBV7-9 and TRBJ1-6): DTGVSQNPRHKITKRGQNVTFRCDPISEHNRLYWYRQTLGQGPEFLTYFQNEAQLEKSRLLSDRFSAERPKGSFSTLEIQRTEQGDSAMYLCASSPDRGLNSPLHFGNGTRLTVT.

The rearrangement uses TRBV6-5 and TRBJ1-3; 9 nucleotides match TRBD1. The CDR3 length is 16 residues. Germline CDR1 MNHEY, CDR2 SVGAGI. V lost 4 bases, J lost 0 bases, and 4 bases stayed unmatched. Here the CDR3 reads CASSLSTGGSGNTIYF. The CDR3 nucleotides read TGTGCCAGCAGTTTGTCGACAGGGGGCTCTGGAAACACCATATATTTT.

The rearrangement joins TRBV27 to TRBJ1-2, with 8 bases matching TRBD1. Germline CDR1 reads MNHEY; CDR2 reads SMNVEV (reference sequence). Losses at the gene ends were 8 bases for V and 7 bases for J; bases not matched to a gene: 15. The CDR3 spans 15 residues. As DNA, the CDR3 is TGTGCCAGCGCCTCACCAGGGACAGGCTTCGGTGGCTACACCTTC. As protein: CASASPGTGFGGYTF.

The V and J genes are TRBV7-2 and TRBJ2-1; possibly TRBD1 for D (5 bases). Trimming left V 5 bases short and J 4 bases short, with 12 bases between. This CDR3 region has 14 residues. Germline V gene lookup returns CDR1 SGHTA and CDR2 FQGNSA. CDR3 sequence: CASSPSTAYNEQFF. In DNA form, the CDR3 reads TGTGCCAGCAGCCCGTCGACAGCATACAATGAGCAGTTCTTC. Supplemented by reference TRBV7-2 and TRBJ2-1, the full variable domain reads GAGVSQSPSNKVTEKGKDVELRCDPISGHTALYWYRQSLGQGLEFLIYFQGNSAPDKSGLPSDRFSAERTGGSVSTLTIQRTQQEDSAVYLCASSPSTAYNEQFFGPGTRLTVL.